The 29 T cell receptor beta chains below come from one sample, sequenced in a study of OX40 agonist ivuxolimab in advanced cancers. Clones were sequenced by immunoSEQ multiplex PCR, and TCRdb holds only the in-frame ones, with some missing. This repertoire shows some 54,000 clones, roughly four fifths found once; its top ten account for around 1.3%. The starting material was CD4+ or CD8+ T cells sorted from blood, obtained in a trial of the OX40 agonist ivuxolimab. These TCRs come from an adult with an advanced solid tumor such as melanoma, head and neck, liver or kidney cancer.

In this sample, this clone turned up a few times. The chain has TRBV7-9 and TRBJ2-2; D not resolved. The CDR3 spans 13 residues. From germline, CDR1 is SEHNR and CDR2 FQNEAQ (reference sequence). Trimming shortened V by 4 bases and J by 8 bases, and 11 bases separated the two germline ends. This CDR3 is CASSSRIPGELFF. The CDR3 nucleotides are TGTGCCAGCAGCTCCCGTATTCCGGGGGAGCTGTTTTTT.

The CDR3 sequence: CASSYVSYNEQFF. In nucleotides, the CDR3 is TGTGCCAGCAGTTACGTCTCCTACAATGAGCAGTTCTTC. V and J are TRBV6-5 and TRBJ2-1, with D uncertain. This CDR3 is 13 amino acids long. Germline lookup yields CDR1 MNHEY and CDR2 SVGAGI. V lost 2 bases and J lost 0, with 2 bases in between.

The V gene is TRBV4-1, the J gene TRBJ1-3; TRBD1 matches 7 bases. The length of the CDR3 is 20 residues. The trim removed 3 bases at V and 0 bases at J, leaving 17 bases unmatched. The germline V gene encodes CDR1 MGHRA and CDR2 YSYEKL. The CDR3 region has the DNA TGCGCCAGCAGCCAGCCGGGACAGCGATCACTTTCCCTCTCTGGAAACACCATATATTTT. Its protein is CASSQPGQRSLSLSGNTIYF.

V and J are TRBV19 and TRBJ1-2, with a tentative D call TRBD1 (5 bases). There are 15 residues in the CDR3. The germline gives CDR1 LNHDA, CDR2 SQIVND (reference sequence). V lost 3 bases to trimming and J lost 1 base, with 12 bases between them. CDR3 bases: TGTGCCAGTAGTATCCAGTCGGGGCTTAACTATGGCTACACCTTC. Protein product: CASSIQSGLNYGYTF.

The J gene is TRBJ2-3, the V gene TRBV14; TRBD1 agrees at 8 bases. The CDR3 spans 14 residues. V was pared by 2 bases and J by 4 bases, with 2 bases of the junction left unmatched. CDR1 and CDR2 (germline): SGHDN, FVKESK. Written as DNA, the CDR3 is TGTGCCAGCAGCCAAAAACAGGGGGCAGATACGCAGTATTTT. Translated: CASSQKQGADTQYF.

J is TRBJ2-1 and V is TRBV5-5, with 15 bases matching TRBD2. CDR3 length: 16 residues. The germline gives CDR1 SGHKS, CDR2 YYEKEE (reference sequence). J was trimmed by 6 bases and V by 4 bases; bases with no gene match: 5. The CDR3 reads CASSIPGLAGGNEQFF. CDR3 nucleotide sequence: TGTGCCAGCAGCATTCCGGGACTAGCGGGAGGCAATGAGCAGTTCTTC.

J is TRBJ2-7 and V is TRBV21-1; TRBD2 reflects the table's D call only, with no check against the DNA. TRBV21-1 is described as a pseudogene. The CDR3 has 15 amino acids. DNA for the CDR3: TGTGCCAGCAACGCCGGTGTCGATTCCCCTAACGAGCAGTACTTC. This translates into CASNAGVDSPNEQYF.

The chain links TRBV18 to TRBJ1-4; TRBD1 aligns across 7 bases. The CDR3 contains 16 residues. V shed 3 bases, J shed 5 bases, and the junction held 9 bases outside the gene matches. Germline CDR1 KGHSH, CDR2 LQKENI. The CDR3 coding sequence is TGTGCCAGCTCACCTACTTCGGGACAGTTAAATGAAAAACTGTTTTTT. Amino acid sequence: CASSPTSGQLNEKLFF.

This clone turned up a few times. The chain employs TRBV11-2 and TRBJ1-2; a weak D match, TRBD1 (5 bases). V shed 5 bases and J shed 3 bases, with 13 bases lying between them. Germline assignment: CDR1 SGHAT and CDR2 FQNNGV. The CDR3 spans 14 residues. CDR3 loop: CASSPTRQYYGYTF. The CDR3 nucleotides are TGTGCCAGCAGCCCGACGAGACAGTACTATGGCTACACCTTC.

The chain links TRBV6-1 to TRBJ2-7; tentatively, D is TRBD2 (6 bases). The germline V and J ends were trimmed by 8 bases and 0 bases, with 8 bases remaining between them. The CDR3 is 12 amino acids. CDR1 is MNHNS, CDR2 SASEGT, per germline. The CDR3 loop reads CASSEGSYEQYF. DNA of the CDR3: TGTGCCAGCTCGGAGGGCTCCTACGAGCAGTACTTC.

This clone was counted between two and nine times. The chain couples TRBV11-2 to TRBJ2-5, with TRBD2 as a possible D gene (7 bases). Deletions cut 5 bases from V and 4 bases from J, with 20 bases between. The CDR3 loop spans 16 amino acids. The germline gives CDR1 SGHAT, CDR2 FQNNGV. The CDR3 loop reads CASSPWGGAIGETQYF. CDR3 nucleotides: TGTGCCAGCAGCCCCTGGGGGGGGGCGATTGGAGAGACCCAGTACTTC.

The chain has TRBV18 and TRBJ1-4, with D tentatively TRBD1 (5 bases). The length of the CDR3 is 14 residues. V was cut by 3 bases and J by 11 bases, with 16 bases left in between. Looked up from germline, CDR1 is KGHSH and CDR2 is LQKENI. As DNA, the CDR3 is TGTGCCAGCTCACCGGACATCTCCGGGAGGAAACTGTTTTTT. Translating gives CASSPDISGRKLFF.

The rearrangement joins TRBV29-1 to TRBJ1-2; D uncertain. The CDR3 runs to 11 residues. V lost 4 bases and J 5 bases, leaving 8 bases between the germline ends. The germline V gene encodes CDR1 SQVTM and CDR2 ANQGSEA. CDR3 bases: TGCAGCGTTGCGGGGATTTATGGCTACACCTTC. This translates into CSVAGIYGYTF.

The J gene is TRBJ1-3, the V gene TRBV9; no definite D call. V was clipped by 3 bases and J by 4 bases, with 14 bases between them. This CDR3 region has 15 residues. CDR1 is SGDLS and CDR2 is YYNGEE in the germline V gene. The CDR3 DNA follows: TGTGCCAGCAGCGGGACGGCGGCTCGGGGAAACACCATATATTTT. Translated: CASSGTAARGNTIYF.

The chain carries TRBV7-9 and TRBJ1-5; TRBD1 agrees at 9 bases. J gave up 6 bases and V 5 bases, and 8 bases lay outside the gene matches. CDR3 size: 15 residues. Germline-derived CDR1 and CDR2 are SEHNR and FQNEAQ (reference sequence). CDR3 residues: CASSDAGQGIQPQHF. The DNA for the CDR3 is TGTGCCAGCAGCGACGCGGGACAGGGAATTCAGCCCCAGCATTTT. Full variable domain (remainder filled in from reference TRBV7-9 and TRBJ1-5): DTGVSQNPRHKITKRGQNVTFRCDPISEHNRLYWYRQTLGQGPEFLTYFQNEAQLEKSRLLSDRFSAERPKGSFSTLEIQRTEQGDSAMYLCASSDAGQGIQPQHFGDGTRLSIL.

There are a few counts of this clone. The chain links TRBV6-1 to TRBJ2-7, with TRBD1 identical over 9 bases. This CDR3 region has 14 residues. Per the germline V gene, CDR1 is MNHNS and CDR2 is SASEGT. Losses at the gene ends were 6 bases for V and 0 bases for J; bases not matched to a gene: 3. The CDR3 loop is CASSWTGVSYEQYF. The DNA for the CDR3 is TGTGCCAGCAGCTGGACAGGGGTCTCCTACGAGCAGTACTTC.

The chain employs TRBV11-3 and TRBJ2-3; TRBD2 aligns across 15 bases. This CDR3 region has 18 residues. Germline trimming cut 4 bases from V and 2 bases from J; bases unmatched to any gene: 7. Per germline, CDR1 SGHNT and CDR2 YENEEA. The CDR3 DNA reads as TGTGCCAGCAGCTGGACTAGCGGGAGGGCTGCCCCCACAGATACGCAGTATTTT. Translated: CASSWTSGRAAPTDTQYF.

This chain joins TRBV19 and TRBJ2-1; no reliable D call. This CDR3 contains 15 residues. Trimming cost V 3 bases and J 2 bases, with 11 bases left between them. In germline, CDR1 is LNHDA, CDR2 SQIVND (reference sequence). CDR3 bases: TGTGCCAGTAGTATGTCGGTCATCGCCTACAATGAGCAGTTCTTC. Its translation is CASSMSVIAYNEQFF.

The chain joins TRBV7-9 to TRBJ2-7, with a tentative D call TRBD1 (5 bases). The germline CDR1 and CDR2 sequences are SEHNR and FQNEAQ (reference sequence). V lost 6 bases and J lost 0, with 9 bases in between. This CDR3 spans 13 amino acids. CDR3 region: CASSDGASYEQYF. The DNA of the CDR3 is TGTGCCAGCAGTGATGGGGCCTCCTACGAGCAGTACTTC.

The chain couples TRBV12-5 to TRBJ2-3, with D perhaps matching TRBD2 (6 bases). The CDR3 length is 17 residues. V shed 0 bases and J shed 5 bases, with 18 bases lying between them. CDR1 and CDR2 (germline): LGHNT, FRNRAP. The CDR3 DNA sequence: TGTGCTAGTGGTTTGGTACTCGGGCTGGAGGAGGGAGATACGCAGTATTTT. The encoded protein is CASGLVLGLEEGDTQYF.

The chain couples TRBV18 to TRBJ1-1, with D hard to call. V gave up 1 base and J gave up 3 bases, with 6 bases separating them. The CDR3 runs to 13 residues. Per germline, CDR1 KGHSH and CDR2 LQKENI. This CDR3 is CASSPLRDTEAFF. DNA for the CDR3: TGTGCCAGCTCACCACTCCGGGACACTGAAGCTTTCTTT. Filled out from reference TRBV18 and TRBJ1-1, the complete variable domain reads NAGVMQNPRHLVRRRGQEARLRCSPMKGHSHVYWYRQLPEEGLKFMVYLQKENIIDESGMPKERFSAEFPKEGPSILRIQQVVRGDSAAYFCASSPLRDTEAFFGQGTRLTVV.

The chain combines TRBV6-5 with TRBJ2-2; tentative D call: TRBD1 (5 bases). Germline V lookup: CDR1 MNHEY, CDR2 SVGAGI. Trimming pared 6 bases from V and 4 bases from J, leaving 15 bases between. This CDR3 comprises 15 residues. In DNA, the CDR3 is TGTGCCAGCAGAAAGAGGTCAGGGATCACCGGGGAGCTGTTTTTT. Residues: CASRKRSGITGELFF.

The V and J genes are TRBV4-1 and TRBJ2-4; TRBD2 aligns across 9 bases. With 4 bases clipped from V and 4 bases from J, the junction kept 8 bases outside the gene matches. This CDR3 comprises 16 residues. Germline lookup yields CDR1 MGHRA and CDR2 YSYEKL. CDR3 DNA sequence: TGCGCCAGCAGCCTAGAGTTTAGCGGGAGTAAAAACATTCAGTACTTC. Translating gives CASSLEFSGSKNIQYF.

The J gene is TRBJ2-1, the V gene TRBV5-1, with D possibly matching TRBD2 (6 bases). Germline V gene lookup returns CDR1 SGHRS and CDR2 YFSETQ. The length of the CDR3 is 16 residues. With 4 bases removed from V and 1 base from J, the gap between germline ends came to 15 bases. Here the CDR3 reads CASSPSLAGSYNEQFF. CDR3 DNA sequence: TGCGCCAGCAGCCCCTCCCTGGCGGGATCCTACAATGAGCAGTTCTTC.

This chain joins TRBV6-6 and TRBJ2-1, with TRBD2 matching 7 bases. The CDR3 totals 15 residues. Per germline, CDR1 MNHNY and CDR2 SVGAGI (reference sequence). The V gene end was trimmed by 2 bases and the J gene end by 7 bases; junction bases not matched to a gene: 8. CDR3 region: CASSYLTGAGNEQFF. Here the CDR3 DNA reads TGTGCCAGCAGTTACCTGACGGGAGCGGGAAATGAGCAGTTCTTC.

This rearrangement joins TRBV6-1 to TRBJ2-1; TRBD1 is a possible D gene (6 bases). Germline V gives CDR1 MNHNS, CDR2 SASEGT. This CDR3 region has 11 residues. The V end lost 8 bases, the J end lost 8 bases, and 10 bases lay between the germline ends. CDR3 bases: TGTGCCAGCGGGGGCCTGGATGAGCAGTTCTTC. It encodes CASGGLDEQFF.

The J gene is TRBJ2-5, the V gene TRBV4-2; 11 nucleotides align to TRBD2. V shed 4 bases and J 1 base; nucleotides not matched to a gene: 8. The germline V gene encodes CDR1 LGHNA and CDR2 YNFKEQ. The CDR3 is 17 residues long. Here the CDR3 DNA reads TGTGCCAGCAGCCTCCCCCCGGGACTAGCGGCCCAAGAGACCCAGTACTTC. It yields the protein CASSLPPGLAAQETQYF.

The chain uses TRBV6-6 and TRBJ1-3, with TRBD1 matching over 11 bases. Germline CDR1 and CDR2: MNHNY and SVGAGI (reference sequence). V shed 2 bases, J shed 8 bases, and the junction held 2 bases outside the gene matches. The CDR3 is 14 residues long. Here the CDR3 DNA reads TGTGCCAGCAGTTACGCGGGACAGGGGGACACCATATATTTT. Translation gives CASSYAGQGDTIYF.

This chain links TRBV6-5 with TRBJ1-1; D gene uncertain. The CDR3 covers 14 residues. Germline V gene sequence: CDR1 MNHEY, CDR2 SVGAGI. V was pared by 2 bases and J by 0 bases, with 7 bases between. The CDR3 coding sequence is TGTGCCAGCAGTTACGGTGCGGTGAACACTGAAGCTTTCTTT. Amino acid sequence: CASSYGAVNTEAFF.